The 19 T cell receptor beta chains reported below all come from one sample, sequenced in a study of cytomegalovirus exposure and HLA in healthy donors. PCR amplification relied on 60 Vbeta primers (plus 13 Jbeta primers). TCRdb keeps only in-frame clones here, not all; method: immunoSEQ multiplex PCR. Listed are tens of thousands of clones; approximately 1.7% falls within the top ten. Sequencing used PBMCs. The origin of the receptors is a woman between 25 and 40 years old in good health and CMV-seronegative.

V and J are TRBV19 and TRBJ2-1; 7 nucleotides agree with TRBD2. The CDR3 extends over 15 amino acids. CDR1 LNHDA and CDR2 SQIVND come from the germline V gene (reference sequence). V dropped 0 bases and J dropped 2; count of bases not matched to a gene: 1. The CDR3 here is CASSIEGGAYNEQFF. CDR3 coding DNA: TGTGCCAGTAGTATAGAGGGAGGGGCCTACAATGAGCAGTTCTTC.

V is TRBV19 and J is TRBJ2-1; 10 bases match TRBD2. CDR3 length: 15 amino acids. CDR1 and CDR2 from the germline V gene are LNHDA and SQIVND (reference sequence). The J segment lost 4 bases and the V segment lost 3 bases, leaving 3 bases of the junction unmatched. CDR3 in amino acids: CASSISGGAYNEQFF. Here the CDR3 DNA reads TGTGCCAGTAGTATCAGCGGGGGGGCTTACAATGAGCAGTTCTTC.

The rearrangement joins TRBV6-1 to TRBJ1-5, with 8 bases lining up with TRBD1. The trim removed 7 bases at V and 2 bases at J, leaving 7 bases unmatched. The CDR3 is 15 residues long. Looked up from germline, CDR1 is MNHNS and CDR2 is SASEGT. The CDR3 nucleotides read TGTGCCAGCAACGGACAGGGTTCGGGCAATCAGCCCCAGCATTTT. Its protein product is CASNGQGSGNQPQHF.

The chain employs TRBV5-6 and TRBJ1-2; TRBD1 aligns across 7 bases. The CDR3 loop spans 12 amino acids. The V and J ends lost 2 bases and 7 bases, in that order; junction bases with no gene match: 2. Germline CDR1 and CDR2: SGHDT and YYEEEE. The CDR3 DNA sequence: TGTGCCAGCAGCTTTTACAGGGGTGGCTACACCTTC. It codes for CASSFYRGGYTF.

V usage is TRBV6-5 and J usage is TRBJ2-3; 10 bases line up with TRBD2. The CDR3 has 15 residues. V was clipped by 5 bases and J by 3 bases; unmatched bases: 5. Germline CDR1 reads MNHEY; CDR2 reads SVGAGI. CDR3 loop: CASSTSGGATDTQYF. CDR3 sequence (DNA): TGTGCCAGCAGTACAAGCGGGGGGGCGACAGATACGCAGTATTTT.

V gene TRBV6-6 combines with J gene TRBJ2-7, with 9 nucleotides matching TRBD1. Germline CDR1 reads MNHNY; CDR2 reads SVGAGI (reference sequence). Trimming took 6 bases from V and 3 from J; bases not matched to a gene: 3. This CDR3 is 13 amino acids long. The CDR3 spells CASRLGQGYEQYF. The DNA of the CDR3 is TGTGCCAGCAGGTTGGGACAGGGCTACGAGCAGTACTTC.

CDR3 loop: CSANQGAFAEAFF. DNA of the CDR3: TGCAGCGCCAATCAAGGGGCATTCGCTGAAGCTTTCTTT. The chain couples TRBV29-1 to TRBJ1-1, with a tentative D call TRBD1 (5 bases). The CDR3 has 13 residues. Trimming cost V 7 bases and J 6 bases, with 18 bases left between them. Germline V gives CDR1 SQVTM, CDR2 ANQGSEA.

CDR3 bases: TGCAGTGCTAGGGGCAGCAGGGGGCAGTACTTC. This gives the protein CSARGSRGQYF. The rearrangement uses TRBV20-1 and TRBJ2-7; tentatively, D is TRBD1 (6 bases). CDR3 length: 11 amino acids. V was cut by 3 bases and J by 9 bases, with 12 bases left in between. The germline V gene encodes CDR1 DFQATT and CDR2 SNEGSKA (reference sequence).

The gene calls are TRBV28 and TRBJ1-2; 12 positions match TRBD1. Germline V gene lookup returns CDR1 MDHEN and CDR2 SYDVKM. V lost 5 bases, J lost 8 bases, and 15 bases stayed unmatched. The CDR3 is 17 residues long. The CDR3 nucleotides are TGTGCCAGCAGTCGCTTATTACCGGGACAGGGGGCAGGAGGCTACACCTTC. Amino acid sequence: CASSRLLPGQGAGGYTF.

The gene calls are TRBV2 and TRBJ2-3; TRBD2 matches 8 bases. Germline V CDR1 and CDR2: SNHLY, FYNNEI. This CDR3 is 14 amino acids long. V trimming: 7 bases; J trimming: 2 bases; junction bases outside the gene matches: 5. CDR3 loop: CASTLSGDTDTQYF. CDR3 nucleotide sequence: TGTGCCAGCACCCTTAGCGGGGACACAGATACGCAGTATTTT.

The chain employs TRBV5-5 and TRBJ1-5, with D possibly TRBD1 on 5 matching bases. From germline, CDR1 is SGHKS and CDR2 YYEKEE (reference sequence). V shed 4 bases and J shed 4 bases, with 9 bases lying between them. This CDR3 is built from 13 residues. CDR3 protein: CASSAAGNQPQHF. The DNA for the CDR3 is TGTGCCAGCAGCGCCGCAGGGAATCAGCCCCAGCATTTT.

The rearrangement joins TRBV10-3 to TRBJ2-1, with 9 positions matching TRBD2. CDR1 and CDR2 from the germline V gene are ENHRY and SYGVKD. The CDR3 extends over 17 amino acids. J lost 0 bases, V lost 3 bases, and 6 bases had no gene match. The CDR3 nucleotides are TGTGCCATCAGTGATATTGGTAGCGGGAGCTCCTACAATGAGCAGTTCTTC. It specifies CAISDIGSGSSYNEQFF.

The CDR3 is CASSPEPGQGGEQYF. CDR3 bases: TGTGCCAGCTCACCAGAACCGGGACAGGGTGGCGAGCAGTACTTC. V and J are TRBV18 and TRBJ2-7; 9 bases are shared with TRBD1. The trim removed 2 bases at V and 6 bases at J, leaving 8 bases unmatched. The CDR3 runs 15 residues. CDR1 and CDR2 from the germline V gene are KGHSH and LQKENI. Complete variable domain (other parts from reference TRBV18 and TRBJ2-7): NAGVMQNPRHLVRRRGQEARLRCSPMKGHSHVYWYRQLPEEGLKFMVYLQKENIIDESGMPKERFSAEFPKEGPSILRIQQVVRGDSAAYFCASSPEPGQGGEQYFGPGTRLTVT.

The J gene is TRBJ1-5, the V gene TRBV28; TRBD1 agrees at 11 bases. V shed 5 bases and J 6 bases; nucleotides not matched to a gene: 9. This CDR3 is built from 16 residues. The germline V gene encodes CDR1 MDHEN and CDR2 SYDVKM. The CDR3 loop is CASSGSGTGGSQPQHF. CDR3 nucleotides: TGTGCCAGCAGTGGCTCCGGGACAGGGGGAAGTCAGCCCCAGCATTTT.

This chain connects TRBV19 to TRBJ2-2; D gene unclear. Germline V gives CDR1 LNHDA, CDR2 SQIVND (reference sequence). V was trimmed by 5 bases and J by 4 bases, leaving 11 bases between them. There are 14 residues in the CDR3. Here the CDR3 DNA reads TGTGCCAGTAGTGCTCAGTCGGGCACCGGGGAGCTGTTTTTT. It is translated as CASSAQSGTGELFF.

CDR3 protein: CASSIVGLGDEKLFF. CDR3 DNA: TGTGCCAGTAGTATAGTCGGACTCGGGGATGAAAAACTGTTTTTT. V is TRBV19 and J is TRBJ1-4; D is unclear. The CDR3 runs 15 residues. From germline, CDR1 is LNHDA and CDR2 SQIVND (reference sequence). The V end was cut by 1 base, the J end by 6 bases, with 12 bases between.

Here the CDR3 reads CAWSAREPETQYF. CDR3 nucleotides: TGTGCCTGGAGTGCCCGGGAGCCGGAGACCCAGTACTTC. The rearrangement joins TRBV30 to TRBJ2-5; tentative D call: TRBD2 (6 bases). The CDR3 extends over 13 amino acids. Looked up from germline, CDR1 is GTSNPN and CDR2 is SVGIG (reference sequence). The V end was cut by 1 base, the J end by 5 bases, with 11 bases between.

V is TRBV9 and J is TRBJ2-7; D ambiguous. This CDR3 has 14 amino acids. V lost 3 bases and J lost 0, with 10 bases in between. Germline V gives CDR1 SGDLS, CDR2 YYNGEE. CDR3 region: CASSAGGISYEQYF. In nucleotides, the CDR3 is TGTGCCAGCAGCGCGGGTGGAATCTCCTACGAGCAGTACTTC.

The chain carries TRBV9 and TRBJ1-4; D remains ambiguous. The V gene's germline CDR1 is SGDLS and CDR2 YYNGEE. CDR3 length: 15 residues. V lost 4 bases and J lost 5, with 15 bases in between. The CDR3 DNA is TGTGCCAGCAGCCTTTCCTTTGCGGGGAATGAAAAACTGTTTTTT. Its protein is CASSLSFAGNEKLFF.